This T cell receptor beta chain was sequenced in a study of shared clonotypes between healthy human individuals. Looked up from germline, CDR1 is KGHSH and CDR2 is LQKENI. The CDR3 has 15 amino acids. V was cut by 2 bases and J by 2 bases, with 13 bases left in between. Per the study methods: Because ImmunoSEQ provided only junction sequences with no quality scores, the filtering differed. Data came from immunoSEQ multiplex PCR; TCRdb stores just in-frame clones and leaves some out. V and J calls and clone size follow that table, whereas D and trimming were derived from the DNA. The data show approximately 500,000 clones, 81% seen once. Broader study findings: Sequencing depth was expected to influence donor clonotype sharing.

Turning to this clone: Its antigen is currently unknown.

This clonotype was sampled from a woman aged 40-49 years in good health. Some clones in this sample may be carry-over from other donors' samples. Sequencing used PBMCs. This sequence joins TRBV18 and TRBJ2-7, with D perhaps assigned TRBD1 or TRBD2 (5 bases each). The CDR3 DNA is TGTGCCAGCTCACCATCCCGGGACCGGCCCTACGAGCAGTACTTC. It translates to CASSPSRDRPYEQYF.